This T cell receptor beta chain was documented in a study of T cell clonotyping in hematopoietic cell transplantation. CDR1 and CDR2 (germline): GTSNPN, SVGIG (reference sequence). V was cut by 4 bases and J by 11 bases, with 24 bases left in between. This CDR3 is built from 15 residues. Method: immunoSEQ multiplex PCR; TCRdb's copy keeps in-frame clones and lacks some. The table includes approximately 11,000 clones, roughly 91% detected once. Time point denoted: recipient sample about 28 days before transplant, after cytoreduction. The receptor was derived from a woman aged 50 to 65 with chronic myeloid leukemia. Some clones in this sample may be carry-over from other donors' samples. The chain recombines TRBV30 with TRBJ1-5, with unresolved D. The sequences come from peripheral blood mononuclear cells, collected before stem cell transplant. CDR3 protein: CAWNSRFGTSSAQHF. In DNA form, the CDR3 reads TGTGCCTGGAACTCTAGATTTGGCACCTCTAGCGCCCAGCATTTT.